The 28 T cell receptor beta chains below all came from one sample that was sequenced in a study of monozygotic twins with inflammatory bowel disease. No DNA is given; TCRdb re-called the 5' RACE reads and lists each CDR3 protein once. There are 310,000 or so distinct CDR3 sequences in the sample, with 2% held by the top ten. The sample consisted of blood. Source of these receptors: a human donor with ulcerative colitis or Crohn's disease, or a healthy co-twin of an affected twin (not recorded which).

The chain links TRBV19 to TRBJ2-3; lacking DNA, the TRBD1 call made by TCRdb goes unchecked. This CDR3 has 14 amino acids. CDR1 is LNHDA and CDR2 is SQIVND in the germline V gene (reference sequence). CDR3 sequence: CASEDRAGTDTQYF.

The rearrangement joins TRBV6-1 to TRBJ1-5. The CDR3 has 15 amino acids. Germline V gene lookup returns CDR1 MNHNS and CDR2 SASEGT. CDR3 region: CASSERSLSNQPQHF.

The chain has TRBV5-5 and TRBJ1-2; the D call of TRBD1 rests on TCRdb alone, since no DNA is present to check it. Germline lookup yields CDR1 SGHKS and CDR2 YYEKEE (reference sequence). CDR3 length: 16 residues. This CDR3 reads CASSRDRGQPTYGYTF.

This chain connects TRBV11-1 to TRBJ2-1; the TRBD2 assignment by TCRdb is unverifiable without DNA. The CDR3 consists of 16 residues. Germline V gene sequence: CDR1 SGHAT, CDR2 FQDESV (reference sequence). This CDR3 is CASRVGGTSGRNEQFF.

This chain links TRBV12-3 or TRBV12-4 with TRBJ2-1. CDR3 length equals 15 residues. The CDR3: CASSLGKALYNEQFF.

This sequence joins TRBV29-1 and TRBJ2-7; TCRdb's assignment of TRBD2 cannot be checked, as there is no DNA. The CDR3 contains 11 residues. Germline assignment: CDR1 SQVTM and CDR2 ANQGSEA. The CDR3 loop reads CSVRREREQYF.

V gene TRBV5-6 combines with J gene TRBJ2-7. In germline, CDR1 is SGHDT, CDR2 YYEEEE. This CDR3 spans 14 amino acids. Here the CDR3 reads CASRSRGSSYEQYF. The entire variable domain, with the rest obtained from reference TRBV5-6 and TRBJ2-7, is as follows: DAGVTQSPTHLIKTRGQQVTLRCSPKSGHDTVSWYQQALGQGPQFIFQYYEEEERQRGNFPDRFSGHQFPNYSSELNVNALLLGDSALYLCASRSRGSSYEQYFGPGTRLTVT.

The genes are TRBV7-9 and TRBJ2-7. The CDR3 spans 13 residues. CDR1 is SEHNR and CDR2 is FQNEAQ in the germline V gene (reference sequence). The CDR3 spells CASSFVQSYEQYF.

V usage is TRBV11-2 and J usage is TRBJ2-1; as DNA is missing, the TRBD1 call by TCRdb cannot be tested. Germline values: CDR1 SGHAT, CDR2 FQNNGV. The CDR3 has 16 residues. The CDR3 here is CASSLSALRGVDEQFF.

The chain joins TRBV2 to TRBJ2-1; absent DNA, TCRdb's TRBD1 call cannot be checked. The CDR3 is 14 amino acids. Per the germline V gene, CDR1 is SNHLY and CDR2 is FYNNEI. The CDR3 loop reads CASSERDSNTEQFF.

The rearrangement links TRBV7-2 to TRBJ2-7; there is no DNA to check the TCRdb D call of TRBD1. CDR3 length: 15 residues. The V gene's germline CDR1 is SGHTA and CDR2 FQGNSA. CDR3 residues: CASSLYSAPSYEQYF.

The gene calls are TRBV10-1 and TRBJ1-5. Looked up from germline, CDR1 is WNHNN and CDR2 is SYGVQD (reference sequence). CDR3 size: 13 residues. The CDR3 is CASSSGGLQPQHF.

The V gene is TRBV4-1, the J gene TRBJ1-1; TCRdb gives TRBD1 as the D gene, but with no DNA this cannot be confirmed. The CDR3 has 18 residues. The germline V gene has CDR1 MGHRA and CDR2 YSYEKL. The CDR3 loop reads CASRSPATGGIWNTEAFF.

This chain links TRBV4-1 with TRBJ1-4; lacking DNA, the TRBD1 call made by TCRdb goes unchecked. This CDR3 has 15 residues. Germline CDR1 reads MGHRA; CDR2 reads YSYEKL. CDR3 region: CASSQKQGANEKLFF.

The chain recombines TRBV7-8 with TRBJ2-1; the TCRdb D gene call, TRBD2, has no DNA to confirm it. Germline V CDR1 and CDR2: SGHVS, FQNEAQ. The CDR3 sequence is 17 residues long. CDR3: CASSSLIAGALFSEQFF. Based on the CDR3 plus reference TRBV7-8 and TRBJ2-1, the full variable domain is GAGVSQSPRYKVAKRGQDVALRCDPISGHVSLFWYQQALGQGPEFLTYFQNEAQLDKSGLPSDRFFAERPEGSVSTLKIQRTQQEDSAVYLCASSSLIAGALFSEQFFGPGTRLTVL.

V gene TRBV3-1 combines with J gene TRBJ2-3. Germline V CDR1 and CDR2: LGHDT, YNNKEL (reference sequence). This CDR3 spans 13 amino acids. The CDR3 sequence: CASSQEPFDTQYF.

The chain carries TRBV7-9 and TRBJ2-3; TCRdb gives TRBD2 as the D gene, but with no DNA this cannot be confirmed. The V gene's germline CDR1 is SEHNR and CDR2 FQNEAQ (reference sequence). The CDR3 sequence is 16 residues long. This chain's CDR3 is CASSPGTSGSADTQYF.

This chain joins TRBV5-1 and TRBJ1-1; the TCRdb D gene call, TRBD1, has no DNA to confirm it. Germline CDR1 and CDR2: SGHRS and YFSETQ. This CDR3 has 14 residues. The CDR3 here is CASSLEVRGTEAFF.

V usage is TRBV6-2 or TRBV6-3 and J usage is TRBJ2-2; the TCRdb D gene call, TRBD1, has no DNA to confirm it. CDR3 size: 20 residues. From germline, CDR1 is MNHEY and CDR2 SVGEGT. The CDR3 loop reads CASSYPALAQVWANTGELFF.

The CDR3 loop is CASSDGTDTDTQYF. This chain connects TRBV6-4 to TRBJ2-3; there is no DNA to check the TCRdb D call of TRBD1. The length of the CDR3 is 14 residues. Germline values: CDR1 MRHNA, CDR2 SNTAGT.

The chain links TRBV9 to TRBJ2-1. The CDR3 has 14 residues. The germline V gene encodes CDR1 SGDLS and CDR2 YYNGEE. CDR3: CASSVAGRYNEQFF.

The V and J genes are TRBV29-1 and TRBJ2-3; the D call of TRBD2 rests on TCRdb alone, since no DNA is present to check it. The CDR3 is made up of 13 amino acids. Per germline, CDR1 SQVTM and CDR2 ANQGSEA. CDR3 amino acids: CSVEGRLTDTQYF.

This CDR3 is CASSPGTSYYNEQFF. The V gene is TRBV5-1, the J gene TRBJ2-1; checking the TCRdb D call of TRBD1 is not possible without DNA. CDR1 and CDR2 from the germline V gene are SGHRS and YFSETQ. The CDR3 length is 15 residues. Drawing the rest from reference TRBV5-1 and TRBJ2-1, the complete variable domain is KAGVTQTPRYLIKTRGQQVTLSCSPISGHRSVSWYQQTPGQGLQFLFEYFSETQRNKGNFPGRFSGRQFSNSRSEMNVSTLELGDSALYLCASSPGTSYYNEQFFGPGTRLTVL.

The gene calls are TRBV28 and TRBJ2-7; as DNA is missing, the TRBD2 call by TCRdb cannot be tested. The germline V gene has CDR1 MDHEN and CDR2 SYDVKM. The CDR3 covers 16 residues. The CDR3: CASSSSGTSSLREQYF.

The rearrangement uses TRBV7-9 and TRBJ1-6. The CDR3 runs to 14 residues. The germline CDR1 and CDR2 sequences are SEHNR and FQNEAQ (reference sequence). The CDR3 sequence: CASSLREFNSPLHF. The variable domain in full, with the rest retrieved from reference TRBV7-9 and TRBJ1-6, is DTGVSQNPRHKITKRGQNVTFRCDPISEHNRLYWYRQTLGQGPEFLTYFQNEAQLEKSRLLSDRFSAERPKGSFSTLEIQRTEQGDSAMYLCASSLREFNSPLHFGNGTRLTVT.

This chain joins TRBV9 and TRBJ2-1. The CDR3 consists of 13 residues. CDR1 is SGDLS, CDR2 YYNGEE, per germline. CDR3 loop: CASSVKGYNEQFF.

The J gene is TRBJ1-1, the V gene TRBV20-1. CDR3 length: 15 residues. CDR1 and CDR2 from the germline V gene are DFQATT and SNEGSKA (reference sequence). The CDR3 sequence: CSASVPGLENTEAFF.

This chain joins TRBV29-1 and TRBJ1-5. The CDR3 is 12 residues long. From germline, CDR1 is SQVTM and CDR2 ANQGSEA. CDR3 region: CSVLGINQPQHF.